This TCR beta chain emerged from a study of T cells in Graves' hyperthyroidism and ophthalmopathy. Amplification of TCR beta CDR3 regions was performed using RNA transcripts as template. An initial round of RT-PCR targeting the TCR CDR3 relied on the HTBI primer set. One entry per CDR3 protein, called by TCRdb with MiXCR from the multiplex PCR reads. Here the sample spans hundreds of thousands of distinct CDR3 sequences, less than 45% being singletons. There are 13 residues in the CDR3. CDR1 and CDR2 (germline): SQVTM, ANQGSEA. Trimming pared 7 bases from V and 2 bases from J, leaving 14 bases between.

The sample taken for sequencing was peripheral blood or thyroid tissue (not recorded which). The rearrangement joins TRBV29-1 to TRBJ1-1; a possible D gene is TRBD1 (6 bases). The clonotype comes from an adult man with Graves' disease, either hyperthyroidism or ophthalmopathy (not recorded which). CDR3 coding DNA: TGCAGCGCTCGGACAGTGCCCAACACTGAAGCTTTCTTT. Translation: CSARTVPNTEAFF.